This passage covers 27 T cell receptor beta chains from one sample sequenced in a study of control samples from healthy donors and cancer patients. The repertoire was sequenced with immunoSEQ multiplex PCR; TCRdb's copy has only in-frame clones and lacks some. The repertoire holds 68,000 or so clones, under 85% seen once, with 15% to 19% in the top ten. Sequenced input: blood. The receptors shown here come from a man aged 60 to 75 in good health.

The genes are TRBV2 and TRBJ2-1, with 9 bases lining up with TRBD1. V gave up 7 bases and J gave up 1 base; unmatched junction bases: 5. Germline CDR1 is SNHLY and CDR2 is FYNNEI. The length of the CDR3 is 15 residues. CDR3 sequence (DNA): TGTGCCAGCACAGCAGACAGGGGGTCCTACAATGAGCAGTTCTTC. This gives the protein CASTADRGSYNEQFF.

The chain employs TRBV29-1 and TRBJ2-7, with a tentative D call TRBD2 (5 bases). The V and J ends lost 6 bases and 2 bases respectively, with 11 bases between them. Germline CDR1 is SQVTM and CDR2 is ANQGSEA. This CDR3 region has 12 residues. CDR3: CSVTDGTYEQYF. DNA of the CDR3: TGCAGCGTCACGGACGGGACCTACGAGCAGTACTTC.

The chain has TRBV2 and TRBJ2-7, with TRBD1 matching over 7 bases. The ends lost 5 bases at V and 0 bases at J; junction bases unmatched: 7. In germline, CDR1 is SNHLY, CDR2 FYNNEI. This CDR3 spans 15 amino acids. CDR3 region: CASSLDRPFSYEQYF. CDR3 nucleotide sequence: TGTGCCAGCAGTCTGGACAGGCCTTTCTCCTACGAGCAGTACTTC.

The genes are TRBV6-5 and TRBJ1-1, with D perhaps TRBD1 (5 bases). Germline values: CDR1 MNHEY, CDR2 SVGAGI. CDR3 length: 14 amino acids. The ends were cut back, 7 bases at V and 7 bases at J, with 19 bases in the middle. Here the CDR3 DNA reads TGTGCCAGCAAGGGGATCCTCCAAGGCAATGAAGCTTTCTTT. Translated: CASKGILQGNEAFF.

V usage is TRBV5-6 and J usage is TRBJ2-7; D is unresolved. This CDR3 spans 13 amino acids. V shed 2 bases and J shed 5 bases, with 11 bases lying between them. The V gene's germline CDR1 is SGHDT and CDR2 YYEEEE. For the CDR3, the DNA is TGTGCCAGCAGCTTCATCCCCCCCCACGAGCAGTACTTC. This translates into CASSFIPPHEQYF. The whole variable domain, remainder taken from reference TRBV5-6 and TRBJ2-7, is DAGVTQSPTHLIKTRGQQVTLRCSPKSGHDTVSWYQQALGQGPQFIFQYYEEEERQRGNFPDRFSGHQFPNYSSELNVNALLLGDSALYLCASSFIPPHEQYFGPGTRLTVT.

The CDR3 here is CASSQDQGYSYEQYF. The CDR3 DNA is TGTGCCAGCAGCCAAGATCAGGGGTACTCCTACGAGCAGTACTTC. This chain connects TRBV4-2 to TRBJ2-7; D is perhaps TRBD1 (6 bases). V dropped 0 bases and J dropped 0 bases, with 9 bases sitting between them. This CDR3 has 15 residues. Germline assignment: CDR1 LGHNA and CDR2 YNFKEQ.

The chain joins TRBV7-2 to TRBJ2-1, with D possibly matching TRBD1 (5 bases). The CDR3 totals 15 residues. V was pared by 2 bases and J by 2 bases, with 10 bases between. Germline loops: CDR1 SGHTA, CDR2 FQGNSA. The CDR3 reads CASSLQGSTYNEQFF. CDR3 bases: TGTGCCAGCAGCTTACAGGGATCCACCTACAATGAGCAGTTCTTC.

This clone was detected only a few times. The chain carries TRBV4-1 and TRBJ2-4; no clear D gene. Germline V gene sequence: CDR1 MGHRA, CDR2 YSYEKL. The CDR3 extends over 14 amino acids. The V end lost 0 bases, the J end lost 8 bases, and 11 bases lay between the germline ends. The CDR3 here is CASSQDRPGDIQYF. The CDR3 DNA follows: TGCGCCAGCAGCCAAGATAGACCTGGGGACATTCAGTACTTC.

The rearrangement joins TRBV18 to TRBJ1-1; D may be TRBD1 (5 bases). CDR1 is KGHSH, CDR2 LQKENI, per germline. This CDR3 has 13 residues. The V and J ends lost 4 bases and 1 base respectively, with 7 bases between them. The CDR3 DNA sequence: TGTGCCAGCTCACTGGGGGGGAACACTGAAGCTTTCTTT. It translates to CASSLGGNTEAFF.

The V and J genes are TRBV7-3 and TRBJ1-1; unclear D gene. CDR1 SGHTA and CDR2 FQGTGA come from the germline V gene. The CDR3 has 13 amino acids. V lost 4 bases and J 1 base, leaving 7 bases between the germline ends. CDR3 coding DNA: TGTGCCAGCAGCTGGGCGGCGAACACTGAAGCTTTCTTT. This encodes CASSWAANTEAFF.

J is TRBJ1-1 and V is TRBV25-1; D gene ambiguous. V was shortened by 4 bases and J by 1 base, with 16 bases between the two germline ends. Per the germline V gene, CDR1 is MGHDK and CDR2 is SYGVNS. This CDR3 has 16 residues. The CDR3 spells CASSGPAGSENTEAFF. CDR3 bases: TGTGCCAGCAGTGGCCCTGCCGGTAGTGAGAACACTGAAGCTTTCTTT.

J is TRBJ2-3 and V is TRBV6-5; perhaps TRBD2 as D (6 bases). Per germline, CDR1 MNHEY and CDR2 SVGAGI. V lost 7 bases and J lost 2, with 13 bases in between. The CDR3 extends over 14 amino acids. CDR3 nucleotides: TGTGCCAGCACGCGGGACCTCTTCACAGATACGCAGTATTTT. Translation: CASTRDLFTDTQYF.

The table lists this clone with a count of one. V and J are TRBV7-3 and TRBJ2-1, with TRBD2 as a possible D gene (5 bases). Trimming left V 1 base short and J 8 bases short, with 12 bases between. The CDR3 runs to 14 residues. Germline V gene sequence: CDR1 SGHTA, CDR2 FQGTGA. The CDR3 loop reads CASSLISWGDEQFF. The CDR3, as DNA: TGTGCCAGCAGCTTAATATCGTGGGGAGATGAGCAGTTCTTC.

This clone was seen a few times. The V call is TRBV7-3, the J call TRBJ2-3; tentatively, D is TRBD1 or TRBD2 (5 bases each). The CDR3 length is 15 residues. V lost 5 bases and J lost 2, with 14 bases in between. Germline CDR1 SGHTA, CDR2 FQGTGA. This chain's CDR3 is CASSQGTGYTDTQYF. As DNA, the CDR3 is TGTGCCAGCAGCCAAGGGACGGGCTACACAGATACGCAGTATTTT.

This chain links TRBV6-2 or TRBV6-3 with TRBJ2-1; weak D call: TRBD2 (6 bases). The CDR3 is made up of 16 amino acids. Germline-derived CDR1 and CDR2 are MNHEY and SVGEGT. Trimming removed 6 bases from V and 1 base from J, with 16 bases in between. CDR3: CASSPYRRGSYNEQFF. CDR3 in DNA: TGTGCCAGCAGCCCCTACCGGCGGGGATCCTACAATGAGCAGTTCTTC.

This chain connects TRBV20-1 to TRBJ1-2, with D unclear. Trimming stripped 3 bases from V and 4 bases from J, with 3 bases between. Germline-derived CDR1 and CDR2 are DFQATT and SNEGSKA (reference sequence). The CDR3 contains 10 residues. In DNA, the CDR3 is TGCAGTGCTAGGGCCTATGGCTACACCTTC. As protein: CSARAYGYTF.

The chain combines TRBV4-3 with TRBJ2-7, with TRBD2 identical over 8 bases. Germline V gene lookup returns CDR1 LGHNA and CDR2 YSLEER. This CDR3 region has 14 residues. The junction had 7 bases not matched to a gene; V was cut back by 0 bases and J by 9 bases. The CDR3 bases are TGCGCCAGCAGCCAAGATTTGGCGGGAGGACGGCAGTACTTC. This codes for CASSQDLAGGRQYF.

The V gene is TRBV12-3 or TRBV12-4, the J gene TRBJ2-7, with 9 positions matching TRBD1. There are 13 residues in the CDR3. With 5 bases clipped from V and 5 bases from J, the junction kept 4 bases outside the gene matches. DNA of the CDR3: TGTGCCAGCAGTACAGGGGGCCAAGACGAGCAGTACTTC. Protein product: CASSTGGQDEQYF.

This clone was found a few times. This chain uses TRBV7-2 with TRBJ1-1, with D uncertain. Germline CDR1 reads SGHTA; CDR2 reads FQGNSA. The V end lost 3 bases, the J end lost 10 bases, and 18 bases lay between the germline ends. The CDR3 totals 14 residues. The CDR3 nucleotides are TGTGCCAGCAGCTTCACGGGAGTTTTCTCCTCAGCTTTCTTT. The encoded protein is CASSFTGVFSSAFF. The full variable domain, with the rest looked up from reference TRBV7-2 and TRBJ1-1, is GAGVSQSPSNKVTEKGKDVELRCDPISGHTALYWYRQSLGQGLEFLIYFQGNSAPDKSGLPSDRFSAERTGGSVSTLTIQRTQQEDSAVYLCASSFTGVFSSAFFGQGTRLTVV.

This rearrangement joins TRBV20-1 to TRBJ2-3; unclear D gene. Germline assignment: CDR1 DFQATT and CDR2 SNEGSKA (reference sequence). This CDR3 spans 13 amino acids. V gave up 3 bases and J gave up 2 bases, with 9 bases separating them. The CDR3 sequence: CSASHRNTDTQYF. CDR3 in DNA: TGCAGTGCTAGTCACCGGAACACAGATACGCAGTATTTT.

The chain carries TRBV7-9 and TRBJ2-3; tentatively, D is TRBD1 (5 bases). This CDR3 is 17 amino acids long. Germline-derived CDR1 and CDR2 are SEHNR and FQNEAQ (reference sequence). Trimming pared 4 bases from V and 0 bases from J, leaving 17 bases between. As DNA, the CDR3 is TGTGCCAGCAGCTACCCCCAGGGTCTTGCTAGCACAGATACGCAGTATTTT. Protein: CASSYPQGLASTDTQYF.

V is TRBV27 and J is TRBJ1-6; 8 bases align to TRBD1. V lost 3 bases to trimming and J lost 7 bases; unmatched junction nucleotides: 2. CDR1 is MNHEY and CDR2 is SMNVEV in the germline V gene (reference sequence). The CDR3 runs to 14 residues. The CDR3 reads CASSFGQGNSPLHF. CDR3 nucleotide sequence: TGTGCCAGCAGTTTCGGACAGGGAAATTCACCCCTCCACTTT.

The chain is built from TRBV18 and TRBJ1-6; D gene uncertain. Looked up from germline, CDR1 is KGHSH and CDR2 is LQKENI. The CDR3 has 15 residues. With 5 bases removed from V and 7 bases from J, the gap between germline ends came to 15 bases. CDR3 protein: CASSTSSGLNSPLHF. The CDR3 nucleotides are TGTGCCAGCTCAACATCTTCGGGGTTAAATTCACCCCTCCACTTT.

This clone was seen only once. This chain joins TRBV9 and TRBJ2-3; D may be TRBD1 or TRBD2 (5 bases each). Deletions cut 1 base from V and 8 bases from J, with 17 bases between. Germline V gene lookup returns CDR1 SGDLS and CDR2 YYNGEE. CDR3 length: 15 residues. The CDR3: CASSVSPGTAATQYF. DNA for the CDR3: TGTGCCAGCAGCGTAAGCCCCGGGACCGCGGCTACGCAGTATTTT.

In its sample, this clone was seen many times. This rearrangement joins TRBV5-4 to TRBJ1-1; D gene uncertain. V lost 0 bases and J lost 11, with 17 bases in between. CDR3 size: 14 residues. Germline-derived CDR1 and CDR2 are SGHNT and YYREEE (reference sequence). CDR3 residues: CASSLEAALNGAFF. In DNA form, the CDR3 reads TGTGCCAGCAGCTTGGAGGCAGCCCTAAATGGGGCTTTCTTT.

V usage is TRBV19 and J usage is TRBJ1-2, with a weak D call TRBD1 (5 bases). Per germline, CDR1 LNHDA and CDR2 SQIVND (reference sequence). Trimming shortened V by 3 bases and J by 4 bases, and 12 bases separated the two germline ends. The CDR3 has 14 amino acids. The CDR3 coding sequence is TGTGCCAGTAGTATTGGACATCGATCCTATGGCTACACCTTC. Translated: CASSIGHRSYGYTF.

In nucleotides, the CDR3 is TGTGCCAGCAGCTTAGTTAAGGGACAGGGAAATACTGAAGCTTTCTTT. Translation: CASSLVKGQGNTEAFF. This chain connects TRBV7-2 to TRBJ1-1, with 9 bases lining up with TRBD1. In germline, CDR1 is SGHTA, CDR2 FQGNSA. The CDR3 is 16 amino acids. With 1 base clipped from V and 5 bases from J, the junction kept 8 bases outside the gene matches.